The subject of this entry is one T cell receptor beta chain. Germline V gives CDR1 GTSNPN, CDR2 SVGIG (reference sequence). The CDR3 runs 14 residues. With 6 bases clipped from V and 2 bases from J, the junction kept 3 bases outside the gene matches. A multiplex PCR was run with 60 Vbeta primers and 13 Jbeta primers. Here immunoSEQ multiplex PCR was the method, and the copy in TCRdb shows in-frame clones only, minus some. The sample includes almost 200,000 clones, around 79% seen only once; the top ten take 4% to 4.5%. These data come from a study of cytomegalovirus exposure and HLA in healthy donors.

Material for sequencing was PBMCs. The chain uses TRBV30 and TRBJ2-2; 10 bases agree with TRBD2. The receptor was derived from a woman aged 30 to 39 in good health and CMV-seropositive. In nucleotides, the CDR3 is TGTGCCTGCCGGACTAGCGGCAACACCGGGGAGCTGTTTTTT. Translating gives CACRTSGNTGELFF.